A single sample gave rise to the 14 T cell receptor beta chains below, sequenced in a study of blood T cell repertoires in COVID-19. Measured with immunoSEQ multiplex PCR; TCRdb has only the in-frame clones, and not every one. Counted here are around 300,000 clones, just under 90% occurring once; the ten biggest clones make up roughly 5.9%. Material for sequencing was peripheral blood. These receptors were collected from a woman between 50 and 59 years old with COVID-19, enrolled during active disease.

The chain is built from TRBV11-3 and TRBJ2-3, with 12 bases fitting TRBD2. The length of the CDR3 is 16 residues. Germline values: CDR1 SGHNT, CDR2 YENEEA. V lost 5 bases to trimming and J lost 4 bases; unmatched junction nucleotides: 7. This chain's CDR3 is CASSQRLAGGPDTQYF. As DNA, the CDR3 is TGTGCCAGCAGCCAGCGCCTAGCGGGAGGGCCAGATACGCAGTATTTT. The full variable domain, with the rest looked up from reference TRBV11-3 and TRBJ2-3, is EAGVVQSPRYKIIEKKQPVAFWCNPISGHNTLYWYLQNLGQGPELLIRYENEEAVDDSQLPKDRFSAERLKGVDSTLKIQPAELGDSAVYLCASSQRLAGGPDTQYFGPGTRLTVL.

J is TRBJ2-7 and V is TRBV9; D unresolved. The V gene lost 0 bases and the J gene lost 4 bases, with 11 bases spanning the gap. This CDR3 region has 14 residues. The germline V gene encodes CDR1 SGDLS and CDR2 YYNGEE. The DNA for the CDR3 is TGTGCCAGCAGCGTAGCAACTATTGGGTACGAGCAGTACTTC. Protein: CASSVATIGYEQYF.

This chain joins TRBV6-1 and TRBJ2-5; TRBD2 matches 13 bases. The CDR3 has 19 residues. Losses at the gene ends were 2 bases for V and 5 bases for J; bases not matched to a gene: 14. Germline CDR1 is MNHNS and CDR2 is SASEGT. CDR3 protein: CASSEIISKLAGGRETQYF. In DNA form, the CDR3 reads TGTGCCAGCAGTGAAATTATTTCCAAACTAGCGGGAGGGCGGGAGACCCAGTACTTC.

The chain links TRBV6-1 to TRBJ1-1; possibly TRBD1 for D (6 bases). CDR1 and CDR2 (germline): MNHNS, SASEGT. The germline V and J ends were trimmed by 3 bases and 2 bases, with 16 bases remaining between them. The CDR3 runs to 16 residues. CDR3 region: CASSEFIGQQNTEAFF. The CDR3 nucleotides read TGTGCCAGCAGTGAGTTCATAGGACAGCAAAACACTGAAGCTTTCTTT.

This clone was detected only once. The chain employs TRBV12-3 or TRBV12-4 and TRBJ1-4; D uncertain. CDR3 size: 12 residues. The V end was cut by 6 bases, the J end by 6 bases, with 8 bases between. The CDR3 here is CASSHGYEKLFF. CDR3 DNA: TGTGCCAGCAGCCACGGGTATGAAAAACTGTTTTTT.

The rearrangement uses TRBV18 and TRBJ2-2; possibly TRBD2 for D (6 bases). CDR3 size: 16 residues. Trimming took off 3 bases at V and 3 bases at J, with 14 bases between the two ends. Germline CDR1 and CDR2: KGHSH and LQKENI. CDR3 DNA: TGTGCCAGCTCACCGGTCAACGGGAGACACACCGGGGAGCTGTTTTTT. It encodes CASSPVNGRHTGELFF.

This chain links TRBV27 with TRBJ2-7; 9 bases are shared with TRBD1. V dropped 10 bases and J dropped 6; count of bases not matched to a gene: 10. This CDR3 contains 13 residues. Per the germline V gene, CDR1 is MNHEY and CDR2 is SMNVEV (reference sequence). The DNA of the CDR3 is TGTGCCATTTCCACGGACAGGGGTGGCGAGCAGTACTTC. Protein product: CAISTDRGGEQYF.

The J gene is TRBJ2-2, the V gene TRBV30; D not certain. In germline, CDR1 is GTSNPN, CDR2 SVGIG (reference sequence). Trimming shortened V by 0 bases and J by 6 bases, and 11 bases separated the two germline ends. The CDR3 consists of 14 residues. DNA for the CDR3: TGTGCCTGGAGTGTACGTCTAGAGGCCGGGGAGCTGTTTTTT. This sequence encodes CAWSVRLEAGELFF.

The rearrangement links TRBV11-2 to TRBJ2-7; TRBD1 aligns across 11 bases. CDR3 length equals 16 residues. Germline CDR1 and CDR2: SGHAT and FQNNGV. J lost 3 bases, V lost 1 base, and 5 bases had no gene match. CDR3 DNA: TGTGCCAGCAGCTTAGGGACCGGGACAGGGGGCTACGAGCAGTACTTC. It translates to CASSLGTGTGGYEQYF.

This chain links TRBV7-8 with TRBJ2-3; 7 bases align to TRBD1. CDR3 length: 13 amino acids. V was pared by 3 bases and J by 5 bases, with 2 bases of the junction left unmatched. The germline gives CDR1 SGHVS, CDR2 FQNEAQ. The CDR3 region is CASSFRGRDTQYF. CDR3 DNA sequence: TGTGCCAGCAGCTTTAGGGGGCGAGATACGCAGTATTTT.

J is TRBJ1-2 and V is TRBV7-2; 9 bases fit TRBD1. Germline V lookup: CDR1 SGHTA, CDR2 FQGNSA. V was pared by 0 bases and J by 4 bases, with 6 bases of the junction left unmatched. The CDR3 is 16 residues long. The CDR3 nucleotides read TGTGCCAGCAGCTTAGCCTCGACAGGGGGGACCTATGGCTACACCTTC. Protein product: CASSLASTGGTYGYTF.

The V and J genes are TRBV6-5 and TRBJ2-1, with 7 bases identical to TRBD2. V lost 6 bases and J lost 10; bases outside the gene matches: 12. CDR1 and CDR2 (germline): MNHEY, SVGAGI. The CDR3 is made up of 14 amino acids. The chain's CDR3 is CASRGLVKSREQFF. The CDR3 DNA follows: TGTGCCAGCAGAGGACTAGTGAAATCGCGGGAGCAGTTCTTC.

The rearrangement links TRBV19 to TRBJ2-7, with D possibly TRBD2 on 5 matching bases. This CDR3 region has 16 residues. V dropped 5 bases and J dropped 5 bases, with 22 bases sitting between them. Germline values: CDR1 LNHDA, CDR2 SQIVND (reference sequence). The CDR3 DNA is TGTGCCAGTAGTTCAAAAGCCGGACTCTACCTAAACGAGCAGTACTTC. Translation: CASSSKAGLYLNEQYF.

The chain links TRBV5-1 to TRBJ2-7; weak D call: TRBD2 (6 bases). CDR1 and CDR2 from the germline V gene are SGHRS and YFSETQ. The CDR3 is made up of 13 amino acids. V lost 0 bases to trimming and J lost 6 bases, with 10 bases between them. DNA for the CDR3: TGCGCCAGCAGCTTGGTCGGGGGAATCGAGCAGTACTTC. Its protein product is CASSLVGGIEQYF. The variable domain in full, with the rest retrieved from reference TRBV5-1 and TRBJ2-7, is KAGVTQTPRYLIKTRGQQVTLSCSPISGHRSVSWYQQTPGQGLQFLFEYFSETQRNKGNFPGRFSGRQFSNSRSEMNVSTLELGDSALYLCASSLVGGIEQYFGPGTRLTVT.